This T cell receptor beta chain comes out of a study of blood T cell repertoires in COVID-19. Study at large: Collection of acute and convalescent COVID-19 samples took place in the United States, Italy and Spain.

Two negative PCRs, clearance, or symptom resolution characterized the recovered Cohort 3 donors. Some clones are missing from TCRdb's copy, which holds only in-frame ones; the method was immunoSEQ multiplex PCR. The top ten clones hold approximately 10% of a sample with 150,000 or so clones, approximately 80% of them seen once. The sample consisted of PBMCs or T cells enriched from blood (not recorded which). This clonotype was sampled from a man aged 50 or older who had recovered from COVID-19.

CDR3 sequence reads: CASNKGLTNQAFF. CDR3 nucleotides: TGTGCCAGTAATAAGGGGTTGACAAACCAAGCTTTCTTT. V usage is TRBV19 and J usage is TRBJ1-1, with D perhaps matching TRBD1 (5 bases). The CDR3 totals 13 residues. With 7 bases removed from V and 9 bases from J, the gap between germline ends came to 18 bases. Germline V gives CDR1 LNHDA, CDR2 SQIVND (reference sequence).